This is a list of T cell receptor beta chains from one sample in a study of blood T cell repertoires in COVID-19. Using immunoSEQ multiplex PCR, the repertoire was profiled, and TCRdb retains in-frame clones only, with some absent. In the table there are some 62,000 clones, approximately 80% of which are singletons. Sequencing input: peripheral blood. The receptor source for this set is an elderly woman with active or convalescent COVID-19. CDR3s include the opening cysteine and the closing phenylalanine or tryptophan. D genes are given only for firm matches. A row's size may be missing; if present it is once, few, many or a size class.

CDR3aa: CAWTGGFDTEAFF; CDR3nt: TGTGCCTGGACGGGGGGTTTTGACACTGAAGCTTTCTTT; abundance: -; v_gene: TRBV30; j_gene: TRBJ1-1; d_gene: -
CDR3aa: CASSFGRFGGYTF; CDR3nt: TGTGCCAGCAGTTTTGGGAGGTTTGGTGGCTACACCTTC; abundance: once; v_gene: TRBV7-2; j_gene: TRBJ1-2; d_gene: -
CDR3aa: CASTWGQGAEKLFF; CDR3nt: TGTGCCAGCACTTGGGGACAGGGGGCTGAAAAACTGTTTTTT; abundance: -; v_gene: TRBV2; j_gene: TRBJ1-4; d_gene: TRBD1
CDR3aa: CASSLGRDTEAFF; CDR3nt: TGTGCCAGCAGCTTAGGCAGGGATACTGAAGCTTTCTTT; abundance: -; v_gene: TRBV13; j_gene: TRBJ1-1; d_gene: -
CDR3aa: CASSLQGGDSPLHF; CDR3nt: TGTGCCAGCAGCCTACAGGGTGGGGATTCACCCCTCCACTTT; abundance: -; v_gene: TRBV3-1/TRBV3-2; j_gene: TRBJ1-6; d_gene: -
CDR3aa: CASGRTGGVGGYTF; CDR3nt: TGTGCCAGCGGGAGGACAGGGGGCGTCGGGGGCTACACCTTC; abundance: once; v_gene: TRBV6-5; j_gene: TRBJ1-2; d_gene: TRBD1
CDR3aa: CASSGRGPNTEAFF; CDR3nt: TGTGCCAGTAGTGGCCGCGGTCCGAACACTGAAGCTTTCTTT; abundance: -; v_gene: TRBV19; j_gene: TRBJ1-1; d_gene: -
CDR3aa: CASSIHGQGVYGYTF; CDR3nt: TGTGCCAGTAGTATCCACGGACAGGGGGTCTATGGCTACACCTTC; abundance: -; v_gene: TRBV19; j_gene: TRBJ1-2; d_gene: TRBD1
CDR3aa: CASSEYREAEAFF; CDR3nt: TGTGCCAGCAGTGAATATAGAGAGGCTGAAGCTTTCTTT; abundance: -; v_gene: TRBV6-1; j_gene: TRBJ1-1; d_gene: -
CDR3aa: CASSTSPRRDEKLFF; CDR3nt: TGTGCCAGCAGCACCAGCCCCCGGCGGGATGAAAAACTGTTTTTT; abundance: -; v_gene: TRBV9; j_gene: TRBJ1-4; d_gene: -
CDR3aa: CASSLSGLPNSPLHF; CDR3nt: TGTGCCAGCAGTTTGTCAGGTCTCCCTAATTCACCCCTCCACTTT; abundance: -; v_gene: TRBV28; j_gene: TRBJ1-6; d_gene: -
CDR3aa: CASSQQLAGGQNTGELFF; CDR3nt: TGTGCCAGCAGCCAACAACTAGCGGGGGGACAGAACACCGGGGAGCTGTTTTTT; abundance: -; v_gene: TRBV4-2; j_gene: TRBJ2-2; d_gene: TRBD2